This T cell receptor (beta chain) comes out of a study of cytomegalovirus exposure and HLA in healthy donors. Study-wide context: Membership in the Caucasian-associated ancestry cluster was found for around four fifths of nearly 400 genotyped donors. Whole-study results and caveats: Cytomegalovirus-associated TCR beta chains were listed, numbering 150 to 200.

Worth noting for this clone: What it recognizes is unknown.

In the PCR, 60 Vbeta and 13 Jbeta primers were used. Profiling relied on immunoSEQ multiplex PCR, and the TCRdb table lists in-frame clones only, not all of them. The sample includes 150,000 to 200,000 clones, 75% to 90% seen only once; the top ten take roughly 8.8%. In germline, CDR1 is SGHRS, CDR2 YFSETQ. V gave up 0 bases and J gave up 5 bases, with 14 bases separating them. This CDR3 has 15 amino acids. The genes are TRBV5-1 and TRBJ1-1; D ambiguous. Sequenced material: PBMCs. The receptor's source is a man between 18 and 35 years old in good health and CMV-seropositive. The chain's CDR3 is CASSLGEGMGTEAFF. CDR3 coding DNA: TGCGCCAGCAGCTTGGGGGAGGGCATGGGGACTGAAGCTTTCTTT.